This T cell receptor (beta chain) was identified in a study of T cell responses to AZD1222 COVID-19 vaccine. In regard to this clone: At one boundary the junction diverges from the germline segment, which might be a read error. Different DNA sequences within this sample yield the same CDR3.

Germline CDR1 is DFQATT and CDR2 is SNEGSKA (reference sequence). This CDR3 has 11 residues. TCRdb's copy holds only in-frame clones and misses some; the assay was immunoSEQ multiplex PCR. Here the sample spans just over 150,000 clones, approximately 86% being singletons. This TCR was sampled from an adult who had recovered from COVID-19. The sample was peripheral blood, taken after recovery from COVID-19. The rearrangement links TRBV20-1 to TRBJ1-2; D gene uncertain. The chain's CDR3 is CSARYEGGYTF. The CDR3 coding sequence is TGCAGTGCTAGATACGAGGGAGGCTACACCTTT.